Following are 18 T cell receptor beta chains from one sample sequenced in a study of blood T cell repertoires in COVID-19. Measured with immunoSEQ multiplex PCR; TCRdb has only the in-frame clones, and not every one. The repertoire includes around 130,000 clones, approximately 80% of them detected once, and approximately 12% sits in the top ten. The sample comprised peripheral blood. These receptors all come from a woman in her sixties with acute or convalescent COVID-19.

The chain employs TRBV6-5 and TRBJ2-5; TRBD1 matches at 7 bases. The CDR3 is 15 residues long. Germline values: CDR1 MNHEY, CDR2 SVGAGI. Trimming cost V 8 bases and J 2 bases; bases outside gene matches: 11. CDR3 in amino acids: CASDSGGVGQETQYF. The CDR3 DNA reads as TGTGCCAGCGATTCAGGGGGAGTAGGTCAAGAGACCCAGTACTTC.

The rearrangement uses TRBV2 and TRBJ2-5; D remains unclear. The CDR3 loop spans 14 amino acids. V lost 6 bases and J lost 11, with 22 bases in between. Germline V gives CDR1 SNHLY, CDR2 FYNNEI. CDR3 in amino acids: CASRSGSTFSGQYF. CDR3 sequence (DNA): TGTGCCAGCAGATCTGGGTCGACCTTTTCGGGTCAGTACTTC.

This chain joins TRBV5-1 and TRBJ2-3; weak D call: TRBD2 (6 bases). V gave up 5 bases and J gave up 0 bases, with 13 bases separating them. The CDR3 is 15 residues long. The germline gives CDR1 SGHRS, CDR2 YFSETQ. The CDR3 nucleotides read TGCGCCAGCAGAGGTCTAGCGACTAGCACAGATACGCAGTATTTT. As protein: CASRGLATSTDTQYF. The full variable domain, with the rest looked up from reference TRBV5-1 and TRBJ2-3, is KAGVTQTPRYLIKTRGQQVTLSCSPISGHRSVSWYQQTPGQGLQFLFEYFSETQRNKGNFPGRFSGRQFSNSRSEMNVSTLELGDSALYLCASRGLATSTDTQYFGPGTRLTVL.

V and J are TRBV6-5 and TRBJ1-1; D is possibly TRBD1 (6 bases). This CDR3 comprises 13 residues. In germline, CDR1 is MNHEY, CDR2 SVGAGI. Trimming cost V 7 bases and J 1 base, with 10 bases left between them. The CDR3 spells CASTVTGNTEAFF. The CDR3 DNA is TGTGCCAGCACCGTGACAGGGAACACTGAAGCTTTCTTT.

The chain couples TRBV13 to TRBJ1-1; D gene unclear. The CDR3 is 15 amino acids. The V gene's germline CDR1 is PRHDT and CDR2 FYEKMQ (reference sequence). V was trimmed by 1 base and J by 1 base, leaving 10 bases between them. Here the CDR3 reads CASSLEFFGNTEAFF. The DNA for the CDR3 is TGTGCCAGCAGCTTAGAGTTCTTCGGGAACACTGAAGCTTTCTTT.

DNA of the CDR3: TGTGCCAGCAAAGAGGGCACCAACTATGGCTACACCTTC. Amino acids: CASKEGTNYGYTF. The genes are TRBV2 and TRBJ1-2; D gene unclear. The V and J ends lost 7 bases and 2 bases respectively, with 11 bases between them. From germline, CDR1 is SNHLY and CDR2 FYNNEI. The CDR3 consists of 13 residues.

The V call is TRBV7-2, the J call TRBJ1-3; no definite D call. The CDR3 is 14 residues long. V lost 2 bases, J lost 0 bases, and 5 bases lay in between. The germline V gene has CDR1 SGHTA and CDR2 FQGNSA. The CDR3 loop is CASSLSSSGNTIYF. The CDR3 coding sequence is TGTGCCAGCAGCTTATCCAGCTCTGGAAACACCATATATTTT.

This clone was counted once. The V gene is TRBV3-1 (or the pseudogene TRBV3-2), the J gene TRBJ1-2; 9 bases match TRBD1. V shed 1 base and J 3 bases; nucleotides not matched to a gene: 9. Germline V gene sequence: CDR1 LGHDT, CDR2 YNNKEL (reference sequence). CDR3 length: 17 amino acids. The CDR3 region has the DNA TGTGCCAGCAGCCAAGGGCTAACAGGGGGCCAGGACTATGGCTACACCTTC. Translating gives CASSQGLTGGQDYGYTF.

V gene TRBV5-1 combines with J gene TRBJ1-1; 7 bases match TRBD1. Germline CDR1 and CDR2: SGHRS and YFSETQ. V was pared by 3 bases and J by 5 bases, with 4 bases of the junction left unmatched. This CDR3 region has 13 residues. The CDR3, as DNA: TGCGCCAGCAGCTCCACGACAGGGACTGAAGCTTTCTTT. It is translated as CASSSTTGTEAFF.

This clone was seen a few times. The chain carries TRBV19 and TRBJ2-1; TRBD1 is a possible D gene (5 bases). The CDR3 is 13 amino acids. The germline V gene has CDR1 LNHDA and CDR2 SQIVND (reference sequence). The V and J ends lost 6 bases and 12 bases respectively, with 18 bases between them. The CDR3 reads CASSPYPGFWQFF. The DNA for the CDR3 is TGTGCCAGTAGCCCCTATCCAGGGTTTTGGCAGTTCTTC. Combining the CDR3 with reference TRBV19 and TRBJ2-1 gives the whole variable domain DGGITQSPKYLFRKEGQNVTLSCEQNLNHDAMYWYRQDPGQGLRLIYYSQIVNDFQKGDIAEGYSVSREKKESFPLTVTSAQKNPTAFYLCASSPYPGFWQFFGPGTRLTVL.

CDR3 DNA: TGTGCCATCCGAGCCGGGACAGGGCAAATCCATTTT. It encodes CAIRAGTGQIHF. The chain links TRBV10-3 to TRBJ1-5; TRBD1 aligns across 9 bases. Germline assignment: CDR1 ENHRY and CDR2 SYGVKD. V shed 8 bases and J 16 bases; nucleotides not matched to a gene: 12. CDR3 length equals 12 residues.

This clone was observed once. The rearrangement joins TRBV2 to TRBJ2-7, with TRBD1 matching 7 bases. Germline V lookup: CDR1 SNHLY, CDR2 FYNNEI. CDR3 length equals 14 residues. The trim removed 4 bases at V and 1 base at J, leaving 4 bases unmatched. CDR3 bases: TGTGCCAGCAGTGCTAGACAGGGATCCTACGAGCAGTACGTC. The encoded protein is CASSARQGSYEQYV.

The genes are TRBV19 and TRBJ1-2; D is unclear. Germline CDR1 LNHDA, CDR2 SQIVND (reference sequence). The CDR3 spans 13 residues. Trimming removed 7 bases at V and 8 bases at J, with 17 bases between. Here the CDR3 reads CASTISQQFGYTF. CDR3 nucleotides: TGTGCCAGTACCATATCACAGCAATTCGGCTACACCTTC.

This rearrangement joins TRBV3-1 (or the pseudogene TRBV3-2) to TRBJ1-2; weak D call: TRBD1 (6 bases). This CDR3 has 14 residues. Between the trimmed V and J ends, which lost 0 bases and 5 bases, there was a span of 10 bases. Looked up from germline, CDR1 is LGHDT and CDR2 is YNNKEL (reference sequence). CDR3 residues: CASSQDRGGYGYTF. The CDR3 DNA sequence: TGTGCCAGCAGCCAAGATAGGGGGGGTTATGGCTACACCTTC.

The DNA of the CDR3 is TGTGCCAGCCGGACAGGGACGGGAGAAAAACTGTTTTTT. Translation: CASRTGTGEKLFF. The chain couples TRBV2 to TRBJ1-4, with 8 bases lining up with TRBD1. This CDR3 contains 13 residues. V lost 8 bases to trimming and J lost 8 bases; unmatched junction nucleotides: 7. From germline, CDR1 is SNHLY and CDR2 FYNNEI.

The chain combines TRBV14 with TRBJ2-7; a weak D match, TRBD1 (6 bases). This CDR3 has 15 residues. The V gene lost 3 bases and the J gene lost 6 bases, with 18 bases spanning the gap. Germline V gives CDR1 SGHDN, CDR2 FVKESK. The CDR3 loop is CASSHGQPLFSEQYV. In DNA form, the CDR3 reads TGTGCCAGCAGCCACGGACAGCCCCTCTTCTCCGAGCAGTACGTC.

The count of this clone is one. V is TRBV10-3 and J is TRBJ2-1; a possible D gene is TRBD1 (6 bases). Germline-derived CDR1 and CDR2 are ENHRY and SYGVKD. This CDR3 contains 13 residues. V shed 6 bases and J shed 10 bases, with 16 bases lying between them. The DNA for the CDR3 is TGTGCCATCAGCCCCAAACAGGGACGGGAGCAGTTCTTC. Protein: CAISPKQGREQFF.

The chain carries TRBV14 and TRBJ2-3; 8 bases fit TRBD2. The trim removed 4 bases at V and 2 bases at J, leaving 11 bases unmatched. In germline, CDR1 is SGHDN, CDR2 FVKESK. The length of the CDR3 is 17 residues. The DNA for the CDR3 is TGTGCCAGCAGCCTTGTAGCGGGGACAAGACTCACAGATACGCAGTATTTT. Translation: CASSLVAGTRLTDTQYF.